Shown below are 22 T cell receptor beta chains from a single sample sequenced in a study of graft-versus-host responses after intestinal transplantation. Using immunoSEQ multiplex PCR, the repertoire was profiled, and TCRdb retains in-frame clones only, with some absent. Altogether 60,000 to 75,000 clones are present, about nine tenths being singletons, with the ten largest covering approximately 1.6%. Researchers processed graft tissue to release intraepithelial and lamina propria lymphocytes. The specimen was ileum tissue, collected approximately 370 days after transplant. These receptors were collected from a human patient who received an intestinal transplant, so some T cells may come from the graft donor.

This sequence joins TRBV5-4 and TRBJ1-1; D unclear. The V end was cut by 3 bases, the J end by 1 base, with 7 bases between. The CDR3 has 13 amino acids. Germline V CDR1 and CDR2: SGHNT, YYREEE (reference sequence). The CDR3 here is CASSSPGNTEAFF. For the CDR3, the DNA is TGTGCCAGCAGCTCCCCGGGGAACACTGAAGCTTTCTTT. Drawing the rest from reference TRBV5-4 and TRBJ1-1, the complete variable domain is ETGVTQSPTHLIKTRGQQVTLRCSSQSGHNTVSWYQQALGQGPQFIFQYYREEENGRGNFPPRFSGLQFPNYSSELNVNALELDDSALYLCASSSPGNTEAFFGQGTRLTVV.

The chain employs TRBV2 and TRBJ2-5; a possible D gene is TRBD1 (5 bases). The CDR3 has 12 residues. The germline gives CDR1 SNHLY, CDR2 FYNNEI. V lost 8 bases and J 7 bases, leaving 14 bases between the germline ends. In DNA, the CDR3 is TGTGCCAGCCTCCTAAGGCAGGGGACCCAGTACTTC. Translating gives CASLLRQGTQYF. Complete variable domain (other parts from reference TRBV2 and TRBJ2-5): EPEVTQTPSHQVTQMGQEVILRCVPISNHLYFYWYRQILGQKVEFLVSFYNNEISEKSEIFDDQFSVERPDGSNFTLKIRSTKLEDSAMYFCASLLRQGTQYFGPGTRLLVL.

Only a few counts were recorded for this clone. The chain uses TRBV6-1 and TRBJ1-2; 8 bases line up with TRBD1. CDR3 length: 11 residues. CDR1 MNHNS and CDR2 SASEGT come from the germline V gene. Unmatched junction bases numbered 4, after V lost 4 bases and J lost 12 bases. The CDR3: CASSVQGGNTF. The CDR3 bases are TGTGCCAGCAGTGTACAGGGGGGTAACACCTTC.

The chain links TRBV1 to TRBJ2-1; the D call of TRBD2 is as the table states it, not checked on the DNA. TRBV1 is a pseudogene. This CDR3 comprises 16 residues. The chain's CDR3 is CTSSQATSGGFNEQFF. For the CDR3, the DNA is TGCACCAGCAGCCAAGCGACTAGCGGGGGATTCAATGAGCAGTTCTTC.

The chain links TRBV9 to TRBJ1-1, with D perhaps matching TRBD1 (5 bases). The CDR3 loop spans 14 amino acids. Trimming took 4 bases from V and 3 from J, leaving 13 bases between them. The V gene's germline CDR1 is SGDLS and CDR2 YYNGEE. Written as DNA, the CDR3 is TGTGCCAGCAGCCCGGGGGTCACCGACACTGAAGCTTTCTTT. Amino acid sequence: CASSPGVTDTEAFF.

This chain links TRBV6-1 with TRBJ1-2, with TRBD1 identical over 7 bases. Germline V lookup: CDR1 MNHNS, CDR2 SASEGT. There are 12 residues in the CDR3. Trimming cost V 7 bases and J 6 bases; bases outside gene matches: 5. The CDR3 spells CASTMTGNGYTF. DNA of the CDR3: TGTGCCAGCACTATGACAGGGAATGGCTACACCTTC.

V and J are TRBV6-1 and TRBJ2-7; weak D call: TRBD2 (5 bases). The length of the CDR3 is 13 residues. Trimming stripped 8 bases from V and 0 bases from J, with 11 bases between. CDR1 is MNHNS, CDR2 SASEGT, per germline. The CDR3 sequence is CASQDSYSYEQYF. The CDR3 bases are TGTGCCAGCCAGGACTCCTACTCCTACGAGCAGTACTTC.

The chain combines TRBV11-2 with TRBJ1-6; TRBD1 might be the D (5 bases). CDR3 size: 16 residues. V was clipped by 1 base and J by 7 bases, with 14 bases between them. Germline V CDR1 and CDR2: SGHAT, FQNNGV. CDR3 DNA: TGTGCCAGCAGCTTAGCGGGTGGAGGGGCCAATTCACCCCTCCACTTT. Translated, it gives CASSLAGGGANSPLHF.

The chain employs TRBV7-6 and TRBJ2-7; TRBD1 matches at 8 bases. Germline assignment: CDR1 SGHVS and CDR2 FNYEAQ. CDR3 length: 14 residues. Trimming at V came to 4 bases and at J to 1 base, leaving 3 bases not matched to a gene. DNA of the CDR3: TGTGCCAGCAGCTCCGGGACAGGATCCTACGAGCAGTACTTC. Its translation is CASSSGTGSYEQYF.

CDR3 in amino acids: CASSPGTKKETQYF. The CDR3 DNA reads TGTGCCAGCAGCCCCGGGACTAAGAAAGAGACCCAGTACTTC. The chain recombines TRBV7-9 with TRBJ2-5, with 7 nucleotides matching TRBD2. The ends lost 5 bases at V and 3 bases at J; junction bases unmatched: 6. CDR1 and CDR2 (germline): SEHNR, FQNEAQ (reference sequence). The CDR3 is 14 residues long.

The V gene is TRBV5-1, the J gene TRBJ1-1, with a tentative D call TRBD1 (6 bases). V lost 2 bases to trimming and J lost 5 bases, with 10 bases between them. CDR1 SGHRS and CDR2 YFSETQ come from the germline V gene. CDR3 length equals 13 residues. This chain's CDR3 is CASSLGGSTEAFF. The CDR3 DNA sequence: TGCGCCAGCAGCTTAGGGGGAAGTACTGAAGCTTTCTTT.

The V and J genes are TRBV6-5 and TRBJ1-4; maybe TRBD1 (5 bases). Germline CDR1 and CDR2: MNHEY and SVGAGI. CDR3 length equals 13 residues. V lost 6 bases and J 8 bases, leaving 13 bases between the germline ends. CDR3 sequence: CASRGRVGEKLFF. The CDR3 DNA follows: TGTGCCAGCAGGGGCAGGGTCGGGGAAAAACTGTTTTTT.

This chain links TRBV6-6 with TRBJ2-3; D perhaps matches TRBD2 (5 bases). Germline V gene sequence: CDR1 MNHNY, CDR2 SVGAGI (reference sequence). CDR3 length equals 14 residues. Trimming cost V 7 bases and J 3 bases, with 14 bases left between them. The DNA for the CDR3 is TGTGCCAGCACCGCGGGTCTGAAGACAGATACGCAGTATTTT. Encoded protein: CASTAGLKTDTQYF.

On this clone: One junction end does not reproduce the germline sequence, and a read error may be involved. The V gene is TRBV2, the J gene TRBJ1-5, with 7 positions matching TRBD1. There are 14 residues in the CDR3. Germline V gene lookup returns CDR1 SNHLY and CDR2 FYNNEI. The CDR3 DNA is TGTGCCAGCAGTGAAAGGTGGACAGAGGGGGCTCCTGTTTTT. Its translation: CASSERWTEGAPVF.

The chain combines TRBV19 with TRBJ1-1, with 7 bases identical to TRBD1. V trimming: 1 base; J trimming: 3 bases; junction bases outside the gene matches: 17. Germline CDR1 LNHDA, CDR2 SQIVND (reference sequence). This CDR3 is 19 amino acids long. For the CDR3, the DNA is TGTGCCAGTAGTATAGCCCCCTTGACAGGGACCCTACAGCACACTGAAGCTTTCTTT. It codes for CASSIAPLTGTLQHTEAFF.

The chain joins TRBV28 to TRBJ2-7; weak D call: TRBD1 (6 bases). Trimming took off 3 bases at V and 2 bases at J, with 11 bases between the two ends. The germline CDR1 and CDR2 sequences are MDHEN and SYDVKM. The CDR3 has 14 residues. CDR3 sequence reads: CASSLRTETYEQYF. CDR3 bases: TGTGCCAGCAGTTTGCGGACAGAAACCTACGAGCAGTACTTC.

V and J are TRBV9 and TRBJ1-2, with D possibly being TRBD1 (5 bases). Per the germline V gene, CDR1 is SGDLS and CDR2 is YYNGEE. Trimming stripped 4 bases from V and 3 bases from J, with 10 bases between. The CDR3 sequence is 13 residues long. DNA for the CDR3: TGTGCCAGCAGCCTCAGGGACGACTATGGCTACACCTTC. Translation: CASSLRDDYGYTF. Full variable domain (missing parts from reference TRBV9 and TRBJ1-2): DSGVTQTPKHLITATGQRVTLRCSPRSGDLSVYWYQQSLDQGLQFLIQYYNGEERAKGNILERFSAQQFPDLHSELNLSSLELGDSALYFCASSLRDDYGYTFGSGTRLTVV.

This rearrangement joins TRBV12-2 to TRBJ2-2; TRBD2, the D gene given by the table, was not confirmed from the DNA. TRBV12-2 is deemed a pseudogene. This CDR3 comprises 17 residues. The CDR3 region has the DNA TGTGCAAGTCGCTTAGAGGAGAGCGGGAGGGGTACCGGGGAGCTGTTTTTT. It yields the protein CASRLEESGRGTGELFF.

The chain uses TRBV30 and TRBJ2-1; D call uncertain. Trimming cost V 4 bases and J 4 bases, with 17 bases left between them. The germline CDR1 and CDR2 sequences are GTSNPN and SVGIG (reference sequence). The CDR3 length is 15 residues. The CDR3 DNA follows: TGTGCCTGGATCACCCGACCTGGTGGATACAATGAGCAGTTCTTC. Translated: CAWITRPGGYNEQFF.

The CDR3 sequence is CASSTRQGGQPQHF. The CDR3 DNA follows: TGTGCCAGCAGCACGAGACAGGGTGGGCAGCCCCAGCATTTT. The chain links TRBV21-1 to TRBJ1-5; TRBD1 reflects the table's D call only, with no check against the DNA. TRBV21-1 is a pseudogene segment. This CDR3 is 14 amino acids long.

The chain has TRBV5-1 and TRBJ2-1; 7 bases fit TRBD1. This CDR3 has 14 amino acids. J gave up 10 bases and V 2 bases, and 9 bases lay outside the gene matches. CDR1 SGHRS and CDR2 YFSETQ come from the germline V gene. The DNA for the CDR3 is TGCGCCAGCAGCTTAAGACAGGGCCGGAGGGAGCAGTTCTTC. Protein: CASSLRQGRREQFF.

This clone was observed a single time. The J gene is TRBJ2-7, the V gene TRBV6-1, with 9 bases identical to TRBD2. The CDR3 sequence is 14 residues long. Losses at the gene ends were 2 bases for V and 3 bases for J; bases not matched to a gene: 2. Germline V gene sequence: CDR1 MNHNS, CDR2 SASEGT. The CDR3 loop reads CASSEQAGGYEQYF. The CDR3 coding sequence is TGTGCCAGCAGTGAACAAGCGGGGGGCTACGAGCAGTACTTC.